The TCR beta chain under discussion was sequenced for a study of cytomegalovirus exposure and HLA in healthy donors. Findings and caveats of the study: The study put 150 to 200 TCR beta chains on its list as cytomegalovirus-associated.

This CDR3 is 16 amino acids long. V shed 0 bases, J shed 3 bases, and the junction held 7 bases outside the gene matches. Germline values: CDR1 SGHRS, CDR2 YFSETQ. The PCR employed 60 Vbeta primers together with 13 Jbeta primers. Profiled with immunoSEQ multiplex PCR; TCRdb holds only in-frame clones, not every one. The sample holds 150,000 to 200,000 clones; about 77% are singletons and the top ten take around 5.9%. Only one count was recorded for this clone. Its antigen remains unknown. The sequenced sample was PBMCs. This TCR came from a young woman in good health and CMV-seropositive. The genes are TRBV5-1 and TRBJ1-1, with 8 bases matching TRBD1. Here the CDR3 reads CASSLDYRGLDTEAFF. The CDR3 DNA sequence: TGCGCCAGCAGCTTGGACTACAGGGGGTTGGACACTGAAGCTTTCTTT.